This T cell receptor (beta chain) was captured by sequencing in a study of vaccination effects on CD4 cells after COVID-19. To note about this clone: Its target is not known.

Sequencing was preceded by expansion of antigen-specific CD4+ T cells with viral peptide pools in the ViraFEST assay. An approximately 10-day culture period preceded the isolation of CD4+ T cells. Participants got two doses of BNT162b2 or mRNA-1273 vaccine. The germline V gene has CDR1 KGHDR and CDR2 SFDVKD. V dropped 10 bases and J dropped 5 bases, with 16 bases sitting between them. This CDR3 has 13 amino acids. Using immunoSEQ multiplex PCR, the repertoire was profiled, and TCRdb retains in-frame clones only, with some absent. The sample carries 15,000 or so clones, 75% to 80% recorded once. The sample here was CD4+ T cells from PBMCs cultured with HCoV-NL63 spike peptides, taken after COVID-19 vaccination. The chain combines TRBV24-1 with TRBJ2-5; D might be TRBD1 (5 bases). This TCR was recovered from a human donor who received a COVID-19 vaccine. The CDR3: CATSKTGVETQYF. In DNA form, the CDR3 reads TGTGCCACTTCGAAAACAGGTGTGGAGACCCAGTACTTC.